A single sample is the source of the 28 T cell receptor beta chains below, sequenced in a study of early T cells in non-severe SARS-CoV-2 infection. TCRdb re-derived calls from the 5' RACE reads in MiXCR, one entry per CDR3 protein. Altogether 70,000 or so distinct CDR3 sequences are present, about 4.6% being singletons, with the ten largest covering 3.5% to 4%. Sample: whole blood, taken at baseline. The receptors here all came from an adult who was a healthcare worker with PCR-confirmed SARS-CoV-2 infection or an uninfected control (not recorded which). The donor label of this sample is uncertain.

V gene TRBV7-9 combines with J gene TRBJ1-3; 8 bases are shared with TRBD1. The CDR3 loop spans 16 amino acids. Germline CDR1 and CDR2: SEHNR and FQNEAQ (reference sequence). Trimming took 2 bases from V and 8 from J; bases not matched to a gene: 11. The CDR3 DNA follows: TGTGCCAGCAGCTTATCTTGGACAGGGCAACGCGACACCATATATTTT. Protein product: CASSLSWTGQRDTIYF.

This clonotype has a handful of counts. The V gene is TRBV27, the J gene TRBJ2-2; the D is unclear. V gave up 5 bases and J gave up 6 bases, with 19 bases separating them. The CDR3 loop spans 16 amino acids. Per germline, CDR1 MNHEY and CDR2 SMNVEV (reference sequence). CDR3 coding DNA: TGTGCCAGCAGTCCGGGCGGTCCCGGACGTCCCGGGGAGCTGTTTTTT. Translation: CASSPGGPGRPGELFF.

This clonotype was recorded many times. The genes are TRBV20-1 and TRBJ1-1, with a possible D match to TRBD1 (5 bases). The V end was cut by 6 bases, the J end by 4 bases, with 9 bases between. The CDR3 loop spans 11 amino acids. Germline V lookup: CDR1 DFQATT, CDR2 SNEGSKA (reference sequence). The CDR3 nucleotides are TGCAGTGCGGGGGGGATCACTGAAGCTTTCTTT. Protein: CSAGGITEAFF.

The rearrangement joins TRBV20-1 to TRBJ2-7; no definite D call. V lost 3 bases and J lost 1, with 7 bases in between. In germline, CDR1 is DFQATT, CDR2 SNEGSKA (reference sequence). The CDR3 is made up of 12 amino acids. The CDR3 region has the DNA TGCAGTGCTAGGGCCTCGTCCTACGAGCAGTACTTC. Translation gives CSARASSYEQYF.

This chain joins TRBV6-2 or TRBV6-3 and TRBJ2-5, with D possibly TRBD1 on 6 matching bases. The CDR3 totals 15 residues. CDR1 and CDR2 (germline): MNHEY, SVGEGT. Trimming removed 3 bases at V and 2 bases at J, with 13 bases between. The CDR3 loop reads CASSYLSDSQETQYF. For the CDR3, the DNA is TGTGCCAGCAGTTATTTATCGGACAGTCAAGAGACCCAGTACTTC.

The chain has TRBV13 and TRBJ1-5, with D perhaps matching TRBD1 (6 bases). The CDR3 length is 16 residues. Germline-derived CDR1 and CDR2 are PRHDT and FYEKMQ (reference sequence). V was pared by 4 bases and J by 7 bases, with 20 bases between. The CDR3 reads CASSSGVEGSRQPQHF. The CDR3 nucleotides are TGTGCCAGCAGCTCAGGGGTAGAGGGCAGCCGACAGCCCCAGCATTTT.

Many counts were recorded for this clonotype. The gene calls are TRBV7-8 and TRBJ1-3; the match to TRBD1 covers 9 bases. The ends lost 5 bases at V and 4 bases at J; junction bases unmatched: 6. CDR3 length: 15 amino acids. Per the germline V gene, CDR1 is SGHVS and CDR2 is FQNEAQ. The CDR3 loop reads CASSITGGQGNTIYF. The CDR3 DNA follows: TGTGCCAGCAGCATTACAGGGGGCCAAGGAAACACCATATATTTT.

The chain has TRBV5-1 and TRBJ1-1; D might be TRBD1 (6 bases). The V and J ends lost 6 bases and 0 bases respectively, with 12 bases between them. Germline V CDR1 and CDR2: SGHRS, YFSETQ. The CDR3 is 14 amino acids. The CDR3 loop reads CASTGGAMNTEAFF. The CDR3 coding sequence is TGCGCCAGCACCGGGGGGGCAATGAACACTGAAGCTTTCTTT.

This clonotype has at least ten counts. The chain combines TRBV19 with TRBJ2-2, with no clear D. Trimming removed 3 bases from V and 6 bases from J, with 8 bases in between. The V gene's germline CDR1 is LNHDA and CDR2 SQIVND (reference sequence). This CDR3 is built from 13 residues. CDR3 amino acids: CASSIQSAGELFF. CDR3 nucleotides: TGTGCCAGTAGTATTCAGTCGGCCGGGGAGCTGTTTTTT.

This sequence joins TRBV3-1 and TRBJ2-6, with 7 bases matching TRBD1. CDR1 and CDR2 from the germline V gene are LGHDT and YNNKEL (reference sequence). The J segment lost 2 bases and the V segment lost 3 bases, leaving 7 bases of the junction unmatched. This CDR3 spans 17 amino acids. The CDR3 sequence: CASSQDYRGAGANVLTF. In nucleotides, the CDR3 is TGTGCCAGCAGCCAGGATTACAGGGGCGCTGGGGCCAACGTCCTGACTTTC. Complete variable domain (other parts from reference TRBV3-1 and TRBJ2-6): DTAVSQTPKYLVTQMGNDKSIKCEQNLGHDTMYWYKQDSKKFLKIMFSYNNKELIINETVPNRFSPKSPDKAHLNLHINSLELGDSAVYFCASSQDYRGAGANVLTFGAGSRLTVL.

Only a few counts were recorded for this clonotype. The rearrangement joins TRBV5-6 to TRBJ2-7; 8 positions match TRBD1. Germline values: CDR1 SGHDT, CDR2 YYEEEE. CDR3 length: 15 amino acids. V lost 1 base to trimming and J lost 4 bases; unmatched junction nucleotides: 7. CDR3 sequence (DNA): TGTGCCAGCAGCTTGTGGCCCACAGGGGGATACGAGCAGTACTTC. As protein: CASSLWPTGGYEQYF.

The rearrangement links TRBV6-2 or TRBV6-3 to TRBJ1-1; D is unclear. The germline V gene has CDR1 MNHEY and CDR2 SVGEGT. The germline V and J ends were trimmed by 2 bases and 1 base, with 8 bases remaining between them. The CDR3 has 14 residues. In DNA form, the CDR3 reads TGTGCCAGCAGTTACCGGCAGACGAACACTGAAGCTTTCTTT. Its translation: CASSYRQTNTEAFF.

This clonotype appeared many times. This CDR3 reads CSARDSGQGRTYEQYF. The CDR3 bases are TGCAGTGCTAGAGATTCAGGACAGGGGAGAACCTACGAGCAGTACTTC. The V and J genes are TRBV20-1 and TRBJ2-7, with 9 positions matching TRBD1. This CDR3 region has 16 residues. J was trimmed by 2 bases and V by 0 bases; bases with no gene match: 8. The germline gives CDR1 DFQATT, CDR2 SNEGSKA (reference sequence).

This clonotype was detected many times. V gene TRBV23-1 combines with J gene TRBJ1-6; perhaps TRBD1 as D (5 bases). TRBV23-1 is an open reading frame whose function is uncertain. This CDR3 comprises 20 residues. V was clipped by 0 bases and J by 7 bases, with 25 bases between them. CDR3: CASSQSKLSRGGPSNSPLHF. CDR3 nucleotide sequence: TGCGCCAGCAGTCAATCGAAGTTAAGCCGGGGGGGACCTTCGAATTCACCCCTCCACTTT.

The table lists this clonotype with a few counts. The V call is TRBV2, the J call TRBJ2-3; either TRBD1 or TRBD2 may supply D (7 bases each). CDR3 size: 15 residues. V lost 6 bases to trimming and J lost 1 base, with 14 bases between them. CDR1 and CDR2 (germline): SNHLY, FYNNEI. CDR3 residues: CASRPGGARTDTQYF. DNA of the CDR3: TGTGCCAGCAGGCCAGGGGGGGCCCGCACAGATACGCAGTATTTT.

The CDR3 region has the DNA TGCAGTGCTATAGGCGGGGGGGCCTACAATGAGCAGTTCTTC. Its protein product is CSAIGGGAYNEQFF. The chain links TRBV20-1 to TRBJ2-1; 9 bases align to TRBD2. V lost 4 bases, J lost 2 bases, and 3 bases stayed unmatched. The CDR3 consists of 14 residues. Per germline, CDR1 DFQATT and CDR2 SNEGSKA (reference sequence).

This clonotype was seen more than once but under ten times. The chain uses TRBV3-1 and TRBJ1-2; 7 positions agree with TRBD1. Trimming removed 4 bases from V and 0 bases from J; junction bases left unmatched: 2. The CDR3 is 14 amino acids. Germline V gene sequence: CDR1 LGHDT, CDR2 YNNKEL (reference sequence). The CDR3 region has the DNA TGTGCCAGCAGCCCCGGGACAGCTAACTATGGCTACACCTTC. The encoded protein is CASSPGTANYGYTF.

This clonotype was observed many times. The chain recombines TRBV6-5 with TRBJ1-3; tentatively, D is TRBD1 (5 bases). The V end was cut by 5 bases, the J end by 0 bases, with 11 bases between. The germline CDR1 and CDR2 sequences are MNHEY and SVGAGI. The CDR3 runs 15 residues. CDR3 nucleotide sequence: TGTGCCAGCAGTAAAGGAGGGGACTCTGGAAACACCATATATTTT. Translation gives CASSKGGDSGNTIYF.

The V call is TRBV23-1, the J call TRBJ1-6; D uncertain. TRBV23-1 carries the ORF label, with uncertain function. This CDR3 has 16 amino acids. With 6 bases removed from V and 8 bases from J, the gap between germline ends came to 20 bases. The CDR3 spells CASRRRGRDGYSPLHF. CDR3 DNA sequence: TGCGCCAGCAGGCGCCGCGGGCGAGATGGATATTCACCCCTCCACTTT.

This clonotype was detected ten times or more. The rearrangement uses TRBV4-2 and TRBJ2-3; 7 nucleotides agree with TRBD2. V dropped 1 base and J dropped 4; count of bases not matched to a gene: 8. This CDR3 region has 16 residues. The germline CDR1 and CDR2 sequences are LGHNA and YNFKEQ. CDR3 DNA: TGTGCCAGCAGCCAAGGGGCTGGGAGGGTTGCAGATACGCAGTATTTT. As protein: CASSQGAGRVADTQYF.

Worth noting for this clonotype: At one end, the junction sequence differs from germline, possibly due to a read error. The genes are TRBV7-7 and TRBJ2-5; 8 nucleotides line up with TRBD1. Germline lookup yields CDR1 SSHAT and CDR2 FNYEAQ (reference sequence). This CDR3 contains 16 residues. DNA of the CDR3: TGTGCTAGCAGCTCCGTCGGGGTGACAGGGGAAGAGACCCAGTACTTC. Protein sequence: CASSSVGVTGEETQYF.

This clonotype was recorded a few times. The V call is TRBV4-3, the J call TRBJ2-1; D gene ambiguous. Trimming took 8 bases from V and 15 from J, leaving 11 bases between them. This CDR3 has 9 amino acids. CDR1 and CDR2 from the germline V gene are LGHNA and YSLEER. The CDR3 bases are TGCGCCAGCGCCCGGAATCGGTTCTTC. Translation: CASARNRFF.

This clonotype came up many times. At one end, the junction sequence differs from germline, possibly due to a read error. For the CDR3, the DNA is TGCACCACCAGCAGAGATCAACAGCGGGGAGGAGGCTACACCTTC. This gives the protein CTTSRDQQRGGGYTF. This chain joins TRBV15 and TRBJ1-2; D gene ambiguous. Germline V gene lookup returns CDR1 LNHNV and CDR2 YYDKDF (reference sequence). The length of the CDR3 is 15 residues.

This clonotype was recorded a few times. The V call is TRBV28, the J call TRBJ2-2; 9 nucleotides agree with TRBD2. The length of the CDR3 is 19 residues. With 5 bases clipped from V and 0 bases from J, the junction kept 13 bases outside the gene matches. CDR1 and CDR2 from the germline V gene are MDHEN and SYDVKM. CDR3 sequence (DNA): TGTGCCAGCAGTAGGAGTGTCGGACTAGCGCCTCCGAACACCGGGGAGCTGTTTTTT. Protein sequence: CASSRSVGLAPPNTGELFF.

This clonotype was found many times. In DNA form, the CDR3 reads TGTGCCACCAGGACAGGGGGCAGTAGTGATAGCAATCAGCCCCAGCATTTT. Amino acids: CATRTGGSSDSNQPQHF. V and J are TRBV6-5 and TRBJ1-5; 11 bases line up with TRBD1. Germline CDR1 is MNHEY and CDR2 is SVGAGI. The CDR3 length is 17 residues. Losses at the gene ends were 10 bases for V and 0 bases for J; bases not matched to a gene: 11.

Many counts were recorded for this clonotype. V is TRBV15 and J is TRBJ2-5; D not certain. The CDR3 is 14 residues long. CDR1 is LNHNV, CDR2 YYDKDF, per germline (reference sequence). With 3 bases removed from V and 2 bases from J, the gap between germline ends came to 10 bases. The CDR3 sequence: CATSSLLKQETQYF. The CDR3 coding sequence is TGTGCCACCAGCAGTCTGCTAAAACAAGAGACCCAGTACTTC.

The chain carries TRBV4-1 and TRBJ2-2, with 8 bases lining up with TRBD1. Losses at the gene ends were 4 bases for V and 1 base for J; bases not matched to a gene: 2. This CDR3 spans 15 amino acids. The germline gives CDR1 MGHRA, CDR2 YSYEKL. The CDR3 nucleotides read TGCGCCAGCAGCCGTACAGGGGGGAACACCGGGGAGCTGTTTTTT. Translating it yields CASSRTGGNTGELFF.

The rearrangement joins TRBV27 to TRBJ1-2; 7 positions match TRBD1. Trimming removed 4 bases from V and 12 bases from J; junction bases left unmatched: 8. Germline CDR1 and CDR2: MNHEY and SMNVEV (reference sequence). The CDR3 extends over 12 amino acids. The CDR3 protein is CASSSGQAAHTF. DNA for the CDR3: TGTGCCAGCAGTTCTGGACAGGCCGCCCACACCTTC.